The next 30 T cell receptor beta chains were all read from a single sample in a study of blood T cell repertoires in COVID-19. The method was immunoSEQ multiplex PCR; TCRdb's version includes in-frame clones alone and lacks a portion of them. The sample contains about 250,000 clones, around 89% of which appear only once. The sequencing input was PBMCs or T cells enriched from blood (not recorded which). Source of these receptors: a man aged 40-50 years who had recovered from COVID-19.

This clone is a singleton in its sample. V gene TRBV4-2 combines with J gene TRBJ2-7, with TRBD2 matching 12 bases. The J segment lost 6 bases and the V segment lost 1 base, leaving 4 bases of the junction unmatched. The CDR3 spans 15 residues. Germline values: CDR1 LGHNA, CDR2 YNFKEQ. The CDR3 DNA sequence: TGTGCCAGCAGCCAAGGGGGACTAGCGGGTACCGAGCAGTACTTC. It codes for CASSQGGLAGTEQYF.

The chain recombines TRBV28 with TRBJ2-7; 7 bases line up with TRBD1. After removal of 3 bases from V and 2 bases from J, the junction contained 10 bases not matched to a gene. Germline CDR1 reads MDHEN; CDR2 reads SYDVKM. The CDR3 runs 16 residues. The CDR3 DNA reads as TGTGCCAGCAGTTTCCCACAGGGGAGTAGGGCCTACGAGCAGTACTTC. This gives the protein CASSFPQGSRAYEQYF.

The CDR3 protein is CSVGSGEKLFF. CDR3 nucleotide sequence: TGCAGCGTTGGATCCGGTGAAAAACTGTTTTTT. The chain is built from TRBV29-1 and TRBJ1-4, with D uncertain. Germline-derived CDR1 and CDR2 are SQVTM and ANQGSEA. V gave up 4 bases and J gave up 7 bases, with 7 bases separating them. CDR3 length: 11 residues.

In its sample, this clone was seen once. The rearrangement joins TRBV6-1 to TRBJ2-7, with 10 nucleotides matching TRBD1. The germline V gene has CDR1 MNHNS and CDR2 SASEGT. The CDR3 loop spans 16 amino acids. V gave up 2 bases and J gave up 5 bases; unmatched junction bases: 9. The CDR3 DNA reads TGTGCCAGCAGTGAAACTCAGGGACAGGGGAGGGACGAGCAGTACTTC. Protein product: CASSETQGQGRDEQYF.

V usage is TRBV3-1 (or the pseudogene TRBV3-2) and J usage is TRBJ1-1; possible D gene TRBD1, 6 bases. The CDR3 consists of 15 residues. Germline V lookup: CDR1 LGHDT, CDR2 YNNKEL (reference sequence). Trimming removed 2 bases at V and 5 bases at J, with 15 bases between. The CDR3 bases are TGTGCCAGCAGCCAAATATCAGGGGTAACTACTGAAGCTTTCTTT. This codes for CASSQISGVTTEAFF.

V is TRBV27 and J is TRBJ2-1; 11 nucleotides align to TRBD2. CDR3 length: 15 amino acids. Trimming took 6 bases from V and 6 from J; bases not matched to a gene: 7. Germline CDR1 is MNHEY and CDR2 is SMNVEV (reference sequence). CDR3 residues: CASSPTSGVSNEQFF. The CDR3 DNA is TGTGCCAGCAGCCCGACTAGCGGGGTTAGCAATGAGCAGTTCTTC.

With respect to this clone: This sample also contains other DNA sequences that code for the same CDR3. The chain combines TRBV5-4 with TRBJ2-7; a weak D match, TRBD1 (5 bases). The germline V gene encodes CDR1 SGHNT and CDR2 YYREEE (reference sequence). This CDR3 has 13 residues. Trimming pared 0 bases from V and 3 bases from J, leaving 7 bases between. CDR3 in amino acids: CASSLGQSYEQYF. DNA of the CDR3: TGTGCCAGCAGCTTGGGACAGAGCTACGAGCAGTACTTC.

This chain connects TRBV10-3 to TRBJ1-1; D not certain. The CDR3 is 15 amino acids. Per germline, CDR1 ENHRY and CDR2 SYGVKD. V lost 0 bases, J lost 5 bases, and 13 bases lay in between. CDR3 nucleotide sequence: TGTGCCATCAGTGAGTCTTCGGGAAGTAGGACTGAAGCTTTCTTT. This encodes CAISESSGSRTEAFF.

The V call is TRBV6-5, the J call TRBJ1-5; TRBD1 is a possible D gene (6 bases). The CDR3 covers 13 residues. CDR1 is MNHEY and CDR2 is SVGAGI in the germline V gene. V was clipped by 6 bases and J by 10 bases, with 16 bases between them. CDR3 sequence (DNA): TGTGCCAGCAGCCGGGACACCGTAGGACCCCAGCATTTT. Its protein is CASSRDTVGPQHF.

The V gene is TRBV6-5, the J gene TRBJ2-7, with D possibly TRBD1 on 5 matching bases. Looked up from germline, CDR1 is MNHEY and CDR2 is SVGAGI. Trimming cost V 5 bases and J 6 bases, with 11 bases left between them. The CDR3 covers 12 residues. Here the CDR3 reads CASSRLQGEQYF. CDR3 coding DNA: TGTGCCAGCAGTCGCCTGCAGGGCGAGCAGTACTTC.

The genes are TRBV3-1 (or the pseudogene TRBV3-2) and TRBJ2-5, with 10 bases fitting TRBD1. The CDR3 has 16 amino acids. Unmatched junction bases numbered 14, after V lost 10 bases and J lost 3 bases. Per the germline V gene, CDR1 is LGHDT and CDR2 is YNNKEL (reference sequence). CDR3 loop: CAIRPGQGRQKETQYF. DNA for the CDR3: TGTGCCATCCGCCCGGGACAGGGGCGCCAAAAAGAGACCCAGTACTTC.

This clone was recorded only once. The J gene is TRBJ1-5, the V gene TRBV3-1 (or the pseudogene TRBV3-2), with D perhaps matching TRBD1 (5 bases). Germline V gene sequence: CDR1 LGHDT, CDR2 YNNKEL (reference sequence). Trimming shortened V by 1 base and J by 6 bases, and 10 bases separated the two germline ends. The CDR3 loop spans 14 amino acids. CDR3 sequence (DNA): TGTGCCAGCAGCCAAGCCTTAGGGGCTCAGCCCCAGCATTTT. Residues: CASSQALGAQPQHF.

This sequence joins TRBV7-9 and TRBJ1-1; D gene ambiguous. Germline V gene sequence: CDR1 SEHNR, CDR2 FQNEAQ (reference sequence). V lost 5 bases and J 3 bases, leaving 13 bases between the germline ends. The CDR3 loop spans 14 amino acids. In DNA form, the CDR3 reads TGTGCCAGCAGCCGCTCCGACACTGACACTGAAGCTTTCTTT. Residues: CASSRSDTDTEAFF.

This sequence joins TRBV11-1 and TRBJ2-4, with 8 bases fitting TRBD1. This CDR3 contains 14 residues. V was clipped by 3 bases and J by 8 bases; unmatched bases: 6. Germline CDR1 and CDR2: SGHAT and FQDESV (reference sequence). The CDR3 sequence is CASSFGQGGDIQYF. The CDR3 DNA reads TGTGCCAGCAGCTTCGGACAGGGTGGAGACATTCAGTACTTC.

The chain combines TRBV18 with TRBJ2-7; 11 nucleotides agree with TRBD1. The length of the CDR3 is 13 residues. Germline CDR1 is KGHSH and CDR2 is LQKENI. V lost 6 bases and J lost 5; bases outside the gene matches: 3. The CDR3 spells CASSGQGENEQYF. In DNA form, the CDR3 reads TGTGCCAGCTCGGGACAGGGGGAAAACGAGCAGTACTTC.

J is TRBJ2-7 and V is TRBV29-1, with 11 bases identical to TRBD2. V shed 4 bases and J 6 bases; nucleotides not matched to a gene: 5. Germline-derived CDR1 and CDR2 are SQVTM and ANQGSEA. There are 13 residues in the CDR3. The CDR3 loop is CSVASLAGGEQYF. DNA for the CDR3: TGCAGCGTTGCCTCCCTAGCGGGAGGCGAGCAGTACTTC.

The chain couples TRBV12-3 or TRBV12-4 to TRBJ2-7, with TRBD2 matching over 8 bases. With V trimmed by 6 bases and J by 3 bases, 1 base remained unmatched. The CDR3 covers 12 residues. The CDR3 region is CASSLAGYEQYF. CDR3 sequence (DNA): TGTGCCAGCAGCCTAGCGGGCTACGAGCAGTACTTC.

This clone has just a few counts. The chain combines TRBV7-3 with TRBJ1-1, with no clear D. The CDR3 totals 14 residues. Germline V gives CDR1 SGHTA, CDR2 FQGTGA. V lost 3 bases to trimming and J lost 1 base, with 9 bases between them. CDR3 DNA sequence: TGTGCCAGCAGCTTGTATGGCGGGAACACTGAAGCTTTCTTT. Its protein is CASSLYGGNTEAFF. The full variable domain, with the rest looked up from reference TRBV7-3 and TRBJ1-1, is GAGVSQTPSNKVTEKGKYVELRCDPISGHTALYWYRQSLGQGPEFLIYFQGTGAADDSGLPNDRFFAVRPEGSVSTLKIQRTERGDSAVYLCASSLYGGNTEAFFGQGTRLTVV.

The CDR3 DNA follows: TGTGCCAGCAGCCCCCGTAGGACAGGGGAGGGCTACACCTTC. This gives the protein CASSPRRTGEGYTF. This chain uses TRBV7-3 with TRBJ1-2; 9 positions agree with TRBD1. V shed 5 bases and J 8 bases; nucleotides not matched to a gene: 9. CDR1 is SGHTA, CDR2 FQGTGA, per germline. This CDR3 spans 14 amino acids.

The chain recombines TRBV3-1 (or the pseudogene TRBV3-2) with TRBJ2-2; 9 positions match TRBD1. Germline V gene sequence: CDR1 LGHDT, CDR2 YNNKEL (reference sequence). The CDR3 is made up of 15 amino acids. Trimming at V came to 4 bases and at J to 8 bases, leaving 8 bases not matched to a gene. The CDR3 coding sequence is TGTGCCAGCAGCCTCCGGGACAGGGCCCCGGGGGAGCTGTTTTTT. This encodes CASSLRDRAPGELFF.

J is TRBJ2-1 and V is TRBV6-5; 8 bases agree with TRBD2. J was trimmed by 0 bases and V by 4 bases; bases with no gene match: 2. Per germline, CDR1 MNHEY and CDR2 SVGAGI. This CDR3 is 15 amino acids long. The CDR3 here is CASSLREASYNEQFF. The CDR3 nucleotides read TGTGCCAGCAGTTTGCGGGAGGCCTCCTACAATGAGCAGTTCTTC.

This clone was seen only a few times. This chain links TRBV28 with TRBJ2-7; 9 bases are shared with TRBD1. The CDR3 runs 14 residues. CDR1 is MDHEN and CDR2 is SYDVKM in the germline V gene. The junction had 12 bases not matched to a gene; V was cut back by 8 bases and J by 7 bases. The CDR3 here is CASRTWTGEREQYF. The CDR3 DNA is TGTGCCAGCCGCACCTGGACAGGGGAGCGAGAGCAGTACTTC.

This chain links TRBV19 with TRBJ2-3; maybe TRBD2 (7 bases). Trimming stripped 4 bases from V and 4 bases from J, with 15 bases between. This CDR3 has 15 amino acids. From germline, CDR1 is LNHDA and CDR2 SQIVND (reference sequence). CDR3 coding DNA: TGTGCCAGTAGTACAGGGGCGGGGGCCGCAGATACGCAGTATTTT. Encoded protein: CASSTGAGAADTQYF.

This clone was detected once. The chain uses TRBV5-1 and TRBJ2-7; 7 bases match TRBD1. The CDR3 covers 14 residues. Germline lookup yields CDR1 SGHRS and CDR2 YFSETQ. The J segment lost 4 bases and the V segment lost 2 bases, leaving 6 bases of the junction unmatched. This chain's CDR3 is CASSLTGTAYEQYF. DNA of the CDR3: TGCGCCAGCAGCTTAACCGGGACAGCATACGAGCAGTACTTC. The variable domain in full, with the rest retrieved from reference TRBV5-1 and TRBJ2-7, is KAGVTQTPRYLIKTRGQQVTLSCSPISGHRSVSWYQQTPGQGLQFLFEYFSETQRNKGNFPGRFSGRQFSNSRSEMNVSTLELGDSALYLCASSLTGTAYEQYFGPGTRLTVT.

J is TRBJ2-2 and V is TRBV24-1; D might be TRBD1 (6 bases). The V and J ends lost 5 bases and 7 bases respectively, with 16 bases between them. CDR3 length equals 15 residues. Germline lookup yields CDR1 KGHDR and CDR2 SFDVKD. The CDR3 spells CATSGTTGTVGELFF. The CDR3 nucleotides read TGTGCCACCAGTGGTACCACAGGGACCGTCGGGGAGCTGTTTTTT.

The chain combines TRBV5-4 with TRBJ2-1; 12 bases match TRBD2. Losses at the gene ends were 4 bases for V and 1 base for J; bases not matched to a gene: 3. Per the germline V gene, CDR1 is SGHNT and CDR2 is YYREEE (reference sequence). The CDR3 loop spans 16 amino acids. The CDR3 coding sequence is TGTGCCAGCAGCCTAGGGACTAGCGGGTCCTACAATGAGCAGTTCTTC. It encodes CASSLGTSGSYNEQFF.

The chain couples TRBV25-1 to TRBJ2-1; D perhaps matches TRBD1 (5 bases). Trimming took 6 bases from V and 4 from J, leaving 16 bases between them. In germline, CDR1 is MGHDK, CDR2 SYGVNS. The CDR3 is 15 residues long. The CDR3: CASSQGAGIYNEQFF. The DNA of the CDR3 is TGTGCCAGCAGCCAAGGGGCAGGGATTTACAATGAGCAGTTCTTC.

V gene TRBV27 combines with J gene TRBJ2-7; the D gene is possibly TRBD1 (6 bases). The V gene's germline CDR1 is MNHEY and CDR2 SMNVEV (reference sequence). V lost 2 bases and J 5 bases, leaving 7 bases between the germline ends. This CDR3 is 12 amino acids long. The CDR3 bases are TGTGCCAGCAGTTTAGGGGGCGACGAGCAGTACTTC. Protein: CASSLGGDEQYF.

The table lists this clone with a count of one. The genes are TRBV28 and TRBJ2-1; possible D gene TRBD2, 5 bases. The CDR3 length is 16 residues. Trimming left V 5 bases short and J 4 bases short, with 18 bases between. Germline CDR1 is MDHEN and CDR2 is SYDVKM. Here the CDR3 DNA reads TGTGCCAGCAGTCCTTACGGGATTGACCTTTACAATGAGCAGTTCTTC. Translating gives CASSPYGIDLYNEQFF.

The chain employs TRBV10-3 and TRBJ1-1; 7 bases fit TRBD1. V lost 2 bases to trimming and J lost 6 bases; unmatched junction nucleotides: 6. The CDR3 has 14 residues. Germline V gives CDR1 ENHRY, CDR2 SYGVKD. CDR3 amino acids: CAISERGRSAEAFF. The DNA for the CDR3 is TGTGCCATCAGTGAGAGGGGGCGTAGCGCTGAAGCTTTCTTT.